These 9 T cell receptor beta chains originate from one sample sequenced in a study of graft-versus-host responses after intestinal transplantation. Sequenced by immunoSEQ multiplex PCR; TCRdb stores in-frame clones only, minus some. Of 65,000 to 100,000 clones listed, around 90% are singletons. The antigens of these receptors remain unknown. The material sequenced was unstimulated CD8+ T cells sorted from spleen or lymph node cells, taken before transplant. The source of these receptors is a human donor who was the organ donor for an intestinal transplant.

The chain has TRBV5-6 and TRBJ1-1, with D possibly being TRBD1 (5 bases). The CDR3 contains 15 residues. The V gene lost 0 bases and the J gene lost 3 bases, with 12 bases spanning the gap. The V gene's germline CDR1 is SGHDT and CDR2 YYEEEE. CDR3 protein: CASSLGPGSYTEAFF. DNA of the CDR3: TGTGCCAGCAGCTTGGGTCCAGGGTCATACACTGAAGCTTTCTTT.

The chain uses TRBV6-6 and TRBJ2-2, with TRBD1 identical over 8 bases. CDR1 MNHNY and CDR2 SVGAGI come from the germline V gene (reference sequence). The trim removed 4 bases at V and 4 bases at J, leaving 5 bases unmatched. The CDR3 covers 15 residues. The CDR3 DNA reads TGTGCCAGCAGTTGGGGGACAGGTCTCACCGGGGAGCTGTTTTTT. This sequence encodes CASSWGTGLTGELFF.

The rearrangement joins TRBV29-1 to TRBJ1-2; 7 bases are shared with TRBD1. Germline V gene lookup returns CDR1 SQVTM and CDR2 ANQGSEA. This CDR3 region has 13 residues. V lost 5 bases and J lost 4; bases outside the gene matches: 7. DNA of the CDR3: TGCAGCGTTACAGGGGATACAGGCTATGGCTACACCTTC. Its protein product is CSVTGDTGYGYTF.

This chain joins TRBV7-2 and TRBJ2-5; D is possibly TRBD1 (6 bases). CDR3 length equals 14 residues. V lost 3 bases and J 9 bases, leaving 17 bases between the germline ends. Germline V gives CDR1 SGHTA, CDR2 FQGNSA. The CDR3 coding sequence is TGTGCCAGCAGCTTTCCAGGACAGCCGGAGCCCCAGTACTTC. It yields the protein CASSFPGQPEPQYF.

The genes are TRBV27 and TRBJ2-7; 8 bases map to TRBD2. The junction had 3 bases not matched to a gene; V was cut back by 2 bases and J by 3 bases. The germline gives CDR1 MNHEY, CDR2 SMNVEV (reference sequence). The CDR3 runs 14 residues. The CDR3 DNA is TGTGCCAGCAGTTTAGTAGCGGGGATCTACGAGCAGTACTTC. Amino acid sequence: CASSLVAGIYEQYF.

This clone showed up just once. J is TRBJ2-1 and V is TRBV9, with D tentatively TRBD2 (5 bases). Trimming took off 2 bases at V and 5 bases at J, with 8 bases between the two ends. This CDR3 is built from 13 residues. Germline CDR1 is SGDLS and CDR2 is YYNGEE. The DNA of the CDR3 is TGTGCCAGCAGCGTCCCCGGGGACAATGAGCAGTTCTTC. It is translated as CASSVPGDNEQFF.

The chain links TRBV29-1 to TRBJ2-7; perhaps TRBD1 as D (6 bases). Germline V gives CDR1 SQVTM, CDR2 ANQGSEA. This CDR3 has 14 residues. Trimming left V 3 bases short and J 2 bases short, with 14 bases between. The CDR3 loop reads CSVEVTGTPYEQYF. The CDR3 coding sequence is TGCAGCGTTGAGGTTACCGGGACACCCTACGAGCAGTACTTC.

In this sample, this clone turned up once. The chain links TRBV5-4 to TRBJ2-7; 10 nucleotides align to TRBD2. The CDR3 is 15 residues long. CDR1 and CDR2 (germline): SGHNT, YYREEE (reference sequence). V gave up 5 bases and J gave up 2 bases; unmatched junction bases: 7. CDR3 protein: CASSSRTSGTYEQYF. The CDR3 bases are TGTGCCAGCAGTTCTCGGACTAGCGGAACCTACGAGCAGTACTTC.

The chain couples TRBV11-2 to TRBJ2-7; 8 nucleotides align to TRBD2. CDR1 and CDR2 (germline): SGHAT, FQNNGV. There are 17 residues in the CDR3. The J segment lost 7 bases and the V segment lost 1 base, leaving 15 bases of the junction unmatched. The CDR3: CASSLAGRGVLWEEQYF. Written as DNA, the CDR3 is TGTGCCAGCAGCTTAGCTGGGCGGGGGGTCCTCTGGGAAGAGCAGTACTTC. The full variable domain, with the rest looked up from reference TRBV11-2 and TRBJ2-7, is EAGVAQSPRYKIIEKRQSVAFWCNPISGHATLYWYQQILGQGPKLLIQFQNNGVVDDSQLPKDRFSAERLKGVDSTLKIQPAKLEDSAVYLCASSLAGRGVLWEEQYFGPGTRLTVT.